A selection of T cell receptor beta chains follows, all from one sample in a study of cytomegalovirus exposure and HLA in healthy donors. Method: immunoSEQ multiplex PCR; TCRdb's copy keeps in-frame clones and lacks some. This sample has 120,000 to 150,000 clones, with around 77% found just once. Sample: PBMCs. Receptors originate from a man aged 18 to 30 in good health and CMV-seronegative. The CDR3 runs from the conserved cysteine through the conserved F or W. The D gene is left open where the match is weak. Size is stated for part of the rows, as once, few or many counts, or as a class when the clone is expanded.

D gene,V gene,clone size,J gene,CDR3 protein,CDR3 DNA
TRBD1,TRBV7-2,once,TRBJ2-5,CASSFAGGETQYF,TGTGCCAGCAGCTTTGCAGGGGGCGAGACCCAGTACTTC
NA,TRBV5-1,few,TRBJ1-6,CASSSTGTYNSPLHF,TGCGCCAGCAGTTCAACAGGGACCTATAATTCACCCCTCCACTTT
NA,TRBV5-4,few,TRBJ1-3,CASSPDPGWGTGNTIYF,TGTGCCAGCAGCCCGGACCCGGGGTGGGGAACCGGAAACACCATATATTTT
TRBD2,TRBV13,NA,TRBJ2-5,CASSLEAGGETQYF,TGTGCCAGCAGCTTAGAAGCGGGGGGAGAGACCCAGTACTTC
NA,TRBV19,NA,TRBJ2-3,CASSIGALGPDTQYF,TGTGCCAGTAGTATAGGGGCCCTTGGGCCAGATACGCAGTATTTT
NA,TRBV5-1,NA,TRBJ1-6,CASRSGNSPLHF,TGCGCCAGCAGGTCAGGGAACTCACCCCTCCACTTT
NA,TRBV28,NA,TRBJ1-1,CASRPGLREGFF,TGTGCCAGCAGGCCGGGACTTAGAGAGGGTTTCTTT
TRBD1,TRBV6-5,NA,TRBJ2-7,CASSYPGQGAHEQYF,TGTGCCAGCAGTTATCCGGGACAGGGAGCCCACGAGCAGTACTTC
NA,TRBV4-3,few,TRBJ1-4,CASSQEGRSNEKLFF,TGCGCCAGCAGCCAAGAGGGGAGATCAAATGAAAAACTGTTTTTT
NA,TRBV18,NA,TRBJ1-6,CASSPNIRDRLNSPLHF,TGTGCCAGCTCACCCAACATCCGGGATCGGCTTAATTCACCCCTCCACTTT
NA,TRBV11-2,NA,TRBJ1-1,CASTSYQAANTEAFF,TGTGCCAGCACCTCCTACCAGGCAGCGAACACTGAAGCTTTCTTT
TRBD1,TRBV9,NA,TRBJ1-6,CASSVRDSSPSPLHF,TGTGCCAGCAGCGTCAGGGACAGTTCACCCTCACCCCTCCACTTT
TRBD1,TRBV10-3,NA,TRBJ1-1,CATQQGSTEAFF,TGTGCCACCCAACAGGGGAGCACTGAAGCTTTCTTT
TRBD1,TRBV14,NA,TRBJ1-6,CASSEGQEALHF,TGTGCCAGCAGCGAGGGACAGGAGGCCCTCCACTTT
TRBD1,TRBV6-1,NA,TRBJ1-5,CASSLPTGKDQPQHF,TGTGCCAGCAGTTTGCCGACAGGGAAGGATCAGCCCCAGCATTTT
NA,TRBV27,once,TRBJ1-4,CASSFVLFATNEKLFF,TGTGCCAGCAGTTTCGTCCTATTTGCAACTAATGAAAAACTGTTTTTT
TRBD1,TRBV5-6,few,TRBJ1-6,CASSIEQGTYNSPLHF,TGTGCCAGCAGCATCGAACAGGGGACCTATAATTCACCCCTCCACTTT
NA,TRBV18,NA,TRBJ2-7,CASSPQSGYYEQYF,TGTGCCAGCTCACCGCAGTCGGGGTACTACGAGCAGTACTTC
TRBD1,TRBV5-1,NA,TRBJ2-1,CASRDRTGGEGEQFF,TGCGCCAGCAGGGATAGAACAGGGGGCGAGGGTGAGCAGTTCTTC
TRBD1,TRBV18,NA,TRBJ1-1,CASSPKTGGADTEAFF,TGTGCCAGCTCACCGAAAACAGGGGGCGCGGACACTGAAGCTTTCTTT
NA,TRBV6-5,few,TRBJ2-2,CASRAHGNTGELFF,TGTGCCAGCAGAGCTCACGGGAACACCGGGGAGCTGTTTTTT
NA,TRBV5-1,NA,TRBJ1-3,CASSLAGVTSGNTIYF,TGCGCCAGCAGCTTGGCAGGGGTTACCTCTGGAAACACCATATATTTT
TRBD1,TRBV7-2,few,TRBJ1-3,CASSSLKPTGVWAGNTIYF,TGTGCCAGCAGCTCCCTAAAACCCACAGGGGTATGGGCCGGAAACACCATATATTTT
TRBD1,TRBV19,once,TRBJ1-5,CASSLQGSSNQPQHF,TGTGCCAGTAGTTTACAGGGGAGCAGTAATCAGCCCCAGCATTTT
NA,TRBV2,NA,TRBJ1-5,CASSEGSRGGWNQPQHF,TGTGCCAGCAGTGAAGGTAGCAGGGGAGGGTGGAATCAGCCCCAGCATTTT
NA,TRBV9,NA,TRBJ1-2,CASSVAEGANYGYTF,TGTGCCAGCAGCGTAGCTGAGGGCGCTAACTATGGCTACACCTTC
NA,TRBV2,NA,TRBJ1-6,CASTVETDNSPLHF,TGTGCCAGCACCGTAGAGACAGATAATTCACCCCTCCACTTT
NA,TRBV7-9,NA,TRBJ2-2,CSSSFPQLRLHQTGELFF,TGTTCCAGCAGCTTTCCCCAGCTCCGACTCCACCAAACCGGGGAGCTGTTTTTT
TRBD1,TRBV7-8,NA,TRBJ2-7,CASSSRTGLYEQYF,TGTGCCAGCAGCTCCCGGACAGGGCTCTACGAGCAGTACTTC
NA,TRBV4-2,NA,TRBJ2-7,CASSQMSAGRNEQYF,TGTGCCAGCAGCCAAATGTCGGCCGGGAGAAACGAGCAGTACTTC
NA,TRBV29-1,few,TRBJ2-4,CSVRTEPRIQYF,TGCAGCGTTCGGACAGAACCTCGCATTCAGTACTTC
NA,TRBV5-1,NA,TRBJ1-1,CASSGRTTGMGTEAFF,TGCGCCAGCAGCGGTCGAACTACAGGGATGGGGACTGAAGCTTTCTTT